Presented here are 3 T cell receptor beta chains from one specimen sequenced in a study of naive and memory T cell subsets. Two oligonucleotides, mixed equimolar, formed the beta constant-region primer covering TRBC1 and TRBC2. TCRdb passed the UMI-ligation and nested PCR reads through MiXCR, listing each CDR3 protein once. The table has 120,000 to 150,000 distinct CDR3 sequences, 15% to 20% seen once. Material for sequencing was naive CD4+ T cells from blood. These receptors were obtained from a human donor in good health.

The count of this clonotype is one. The J gene is TRBJ2-1, the V gene TRBV2, with D maybe TRBD1 (6 bases). The ends were cut back, 4 bases at V and 0 bases at J, with 10 bases in the middle. There are 15 residues in the CDR3. In germline, CDR1 is SNHLY, CDR2 FYNNEI. The DNA for the CDR3 is TGTGCCAGCAGTGGGACAGAAACCTCCTACAATGAGCAGTTCTTC. Its translation is CASSGTETSYNEQFF.

The CDR3 DNA is TGCGCCAGCAGCCATCCAGACAGGACTAACTATGGCTACACCTTC. Its translation is CASSHPDRTNYGYTF. V is TRBV4-1 and J is TRBJ1-2; TRBD1 might be the D (6 bases). Between the trimmed V and J ends, which lost 3 bases and 0 bases, there was a span of 11 bases. Germline values: CDR1 MGHRA, CDR2 YSYEKL. The CDR3 consists of 15 residues.

This clonotype showed up just once. The chain uses TRBV19 and TRBJ2-2, with D possibly being TRBD2 (7 bases). CDR3 size: 14 residues. Deletions cut 10 bases from V and 1 base from J, with 13 bases between. CDR1 and CDR2 from the germline V gene are LNHDA and SQIVND (reference sequence). The CDR3: CATEGGKNTGELFF. As DNA, the CDR3 is TGTGCCACGGAGGGGGGGAAGAACACCGGGGAGCTGTTTTTT. The full variable domain, rest sourced from reference TRBV19 and TRBJ2-2, is DGGITQSPKYLFRKEGQNVTLSCEQNLNHDAMYWYRQDPGQGLRLIYYSQIVNDFQKGDIAEGYSVSREKKESFPLTVTSAQKNPTAFYLCATEGGKNTGELFFGEGSRLTVL.